This T cell receptor (beta chain) comes out of a study of shared clonotypes between healthy human individuals. Investigators spread the genomic DNA of each subset evenly over several immunoSEQ plates. Assay: immunoSEQ multiplex PCR; the TCRdb copy retains only in-frame clones and omits some. The sample records fewer than 200,000 clones, over 50% being singletons. The sequence was collected from a man aged 25-45 years in good health. Sequenced material: memory CD4+ T cells sorted from blood. Subset given: CD45RA-negative fraction.

Here the CDR3 reads CASSSRLAYEQFF. Here the CDR3 DNA reads TGTGCCAGCAGTTCACGCCTAGCGTATGAGCAGTTCTTC. The rearrangement uses TRBV27 and TRBJ2-1; D is perhaps TRBD2 (6 bases). Germline-derived CDR1 and CDR2 are MNHEY and SMNVEV (reference sequence). This CDR3 contains 13 residues. The ends were cut back, 4 bases at V and 8 bases at J, with 12 bases in the middle.